Listed here are 15 T cell receptor beta chains from one sample, sequenced in a study of control samples from healthy donors and cancer patients (dated by TCRdb to 2019 to 2021). The library relied on the immunoSEQ multiplex PCR assay. TCRdb carries this immuneACCESS record with in-frame sequences only. Its versions omit some clonotypes, under half of them owing to an unresolved V gene in the studies checked, with the rest unexplained. This sample lists under 100,000 clones; roughly 90% were detected once. The top ten hold around 15% of the sample. Sequencing input: blood. These receptors all stem from a woman in her 70s in good health.

The CDR3 region has the DNA TGTGCCAGCAGCGGTCCCTATAATTCACCCCTCCACTTT. Translated, it gives CASSGPYNSPLHF. This chain joins TRBV9 and TRBJ1-6; no clear D gene. Between the trimmed V and J ends, which lost 3 bases and 2 bases, there was a span of 3 bases. The CDR3 contains 13 residues. The V gene's germline CDR1 is SGDLS and CDR2 YYNGEE.

The V gene is TRBV3-1 (or the pseudogene TRBV3-2), the J gene TRBJ1-6; 7 nucleotides agree with TRBD1. The CDR3 runs 18 residues. V shed 0 bases and J 0 bases; nucleotides not matched to a gene: 5. In germline, CDR1 is LGHDT, CDR2 YNNKEL (reference sequence). CDR3 sequence: CASSQDSGQSSYNSPLHF. The CDR3 coding sequence is TGTGCCAGCAGCCAAGATTCGGGACAGAGCTCCTATAATTCACCCCTCCACTTT.

The V and J genes are TRBV7-9 and TRBJ1-4, with 9 positions matching TRBD1. Germline V gene data show CDR1 as SEHNR and CDR2 as FQNEAQ (reference sequence). The CDR3 extends over 13 amino acids. With V trimmed by 6 bases and J by 7 bases, 3 bases remained unmatched. Here the CDR3 DNA reads TGTGCCAGCAGTCGGACAGGGGTTGAAAAACTGTTTTTT. Protein sequence: CASSRTGVEKLFF.

The rearrangement uses TRBV5-1 and TRBJ1-5; 7 bases match TRBD1. The CDR3 covers 15 residues. V shed 0 bases and J 1 base; nucleotides not matched to a gene: 1. CDR1 SGHRS and CDR2 YFSETQ come from the germline V gene. The CDR3 spells CASSLATGSNQPQHF. CDR3 bases: TGCGCCAGCAGCTTGGCGACAGGGAGCAATCAGCCCCAGCATTTT.

This clone was seen once. The chain employs TRBV3-1 (or the pseudogene TRBV3-2) and TRBJ2-3; TRBD2 agrees at 15 bases. Germline lookup yields CDR1 LGHDT and CDR2 YNNKEL (reference sequence). The CDR3 covers 19 residues. The V gene end was trimmed by 3 bases and the J gene end by 9 bases; junction bases not matched to a gene: 16. CDR3: CASSQRPGTSGRSAGTQYF. The CDR3, as DNA: TGTGCCAGCAGCCAGCGTCCCGGGACTAGCGGGAGGAGTGCGGGAACGCAGTATTTT.

This chain joins TRBV3-1 (or the pseudogene TRBV3-2) and TRBJ2-7; 9 positions agree with TRBD1. V dropped 3 bases and J dropped 7; count of bases not matched to a gene: 7. Germline lookup yields CDR1 LGHDT and CDR2 YNNKEL (reference sequence). The CDR3 contains 14 residues. CDR3 loop: CASSQGQGLREQYF. CDR3 nucleotides: TGTGCCAGCAGCCAGGGACAGGGCTTGCGGGAGCAGTACTTC.

The chain combines TRBV5-6 with TRBJ1-5; maybe TRBD1 (5 bases). Trimming took 4 bases from V and 0 from J, leaving 11 bases between them. Looked up from germline, CDR1 is SGHDT and CDR2 is YYEEEE. This CDR3 is built from 15 residues. The CDR3 region has the DNA TGTGCCAGCAGCGGCCAGGGCGGTAGCAATCAGCCCCAGCATTTT. Translating gives CASSGQGGSNQPQHF.

The chain is built from TRBV6-5 and TRBJ1-2; D gene ambiguous. V dropped 2 bases and J dropped 5 bases, with 9 bases sitting between them. The germline gives CDR1 MNHEY, CDR2 SVGAGI. The CDR3 is 13 amino acids. CDR3 sequence reads: CASSYVPEYGYTF. The CDR3 DNA sequence: TGTGCCAGCAGTTACGTCCCAGAGTATGGCTACACCTTC.

The rearrangement uses TRBV11-2 and TRBJ1-3; TRBD1 matches at 8 bases. Germline V gene lookup returns CDR1 SGHAT and CDR2 FQNNGV. The CDR3 extends over 16 amino acids. Trimming took 0 bases from V and 7 from J; bases not matched to a gene: 8. The CDR3 reads CASSLEPRGLRNTIYF. The CDR3 nucleotides are TGTGCCAGCAGCTTAGAACCCAGGGGGCTTCGGAACACCATATATTTT.

The chain joins TRBV5-1 to TRBJ1-4; weak D call: TRBD1 (6 bases). The CDR3 is 15 residues long. Looked up from germline, CDR1 is SGHRS and CDR2 is YFSETQ. V was clipped by 2 bases and J by 4 bases, with 12 bases between them. In nucleotides, the CDR3 is TGCGCCAGCAGCTTCGCTGACAGGAATAATGAAAAACTGTTTTTT. Protein: CASSFADRNNEKLFF. The full variable domain, rest sourced from reference TRBV5-1 and TRBJ1-4, is KAGVTQTPRYLIKTRGQQVTLSCSPISGHRSVSWYQQTPGQGLQFLFEYFSETQRNKGNFPGRFSGRQFSNSRSEMNVSTLELGDSALYLCASSFADRNNEKLFFGSGTQLSVL.

V gene TRBV7-2 combines with J gene TRBJ2-1, with 7 bases lining up with TRBD2. Germline V gene lookup returns CDR1 SGHTA and CDR2 FQGNSA. CDR3 length: 15 residues. V dropped 5 bases and J dropped 4; count of bases not matched to a gene: 8. Here the CDR3 DNA reads TGTGCCAGCAGCCCTGGGGGGGACGTATACAATGAGCAGTTCTTC. Translated: CASSPGGDVYNEQFF.

This clone was counted a single time. This rearrangement joins TRBV7-9 to TRBJ1-1; D perhaps matches TRBD1 (5 bases). The CDR3 has 13 amino acids. Per the germline V gene, CDR1 is SEHNR and CDR2 is FQNEAQ (reference sequence). V lost 2 bases and J 6 bases, leaving 10 bases between the germline ends. Written as DNA, the CDR3 is TGTGCCAGCAGCTTACAGGGAGGAGCTGAAGCTTTCTTT. It translates to CASSLQGGAEAFF.

The chain joins TRBV6-5 to TRBJ2-2; D gene unclear. The V gene lost 6 bases and the J gene lost 5 bases, with 4 bases spanning the gap. This CDR3 comprises 11 residues. CDR1 MNHEY and CDR2 SVGAGI come from the germline V gene. The chain's CDR3 is CASRSTGELFF. The CDR3 DNA reads TGTGCCAGCAGATCTACCGGGGAGCTGTTTTTT.

CDR3 loop: CASSFTGGSYNEQFF. The CDR3 nucleotides read TGCGCCAGCAGCTTCACAGGGGGATCCTACAATGAGCAGTTCTTC. The chain couples TRBV5-1 to TRBJ2-1; 8 nucleotides match TRBD1. Germline-derived CDR1 and CDR2 are SGHRS and YFSETQ. J lost 1 base, V lost 2 bases, and 2 bases had no gene match. This CDR3 comprises 15 residues.

The rearrangement links TRBV11-3 to TRBJ2-1, with TRBD1 as a possible D gene (6 bases). Germline CDR1 SGHNT, CDR2 YENEEA. The V end was cut by 5 bases, the J end by 8 bases, with 16 bases between. The CDR3 consists of 14 residues. The CDR3 reads CASSNREGGDEQFF. The CDR3 DNA is TGTGCCAGCAGCAACAGGGAAGGTGGCGATGAGCAGTTCTTC.